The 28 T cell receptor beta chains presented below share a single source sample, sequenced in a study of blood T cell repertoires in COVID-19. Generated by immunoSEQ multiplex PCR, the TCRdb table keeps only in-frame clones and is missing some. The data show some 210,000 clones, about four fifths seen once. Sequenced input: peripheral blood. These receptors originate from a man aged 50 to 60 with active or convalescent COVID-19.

In DNA form, the CDR3 reads TGTGCCAGCAGCTCTATTATAGCGGACCAAGAGACCCAGTACTTC. Residues: CASSSIIADQETQYF. The chain has TRBV7-9 and TRBJ2-5; tentatively, D is TRBD2 (6 bases). Germline assignment: CDR1 SEHNR and CDR2 FQNEAQ (reference sequence). V lost 4 bases and J lost 0, with 12 bases in between. The CDR3 is 15 residues long.

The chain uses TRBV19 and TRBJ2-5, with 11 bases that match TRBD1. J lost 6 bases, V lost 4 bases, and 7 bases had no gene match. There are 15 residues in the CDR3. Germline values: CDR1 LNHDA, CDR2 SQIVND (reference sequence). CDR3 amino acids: CASSTWTGGAKTQYF. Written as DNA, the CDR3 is TGTGCCAGTAGTACTTGGACAGGGGGCGCAAAGACCCAGTACTTC.

CDR3 DNA sequence: TGTGCCAGCATCGAACGGGGTGAAGCTTTCTTT. Amino acids: CASIERGEAFF. The V and J genes are TRBV6-5 and TRBJ1-1; no firm D call. CDR1 MNHEY and CDR2 SVGAGI come from the germline V gene. V lost 7 bases and J 7 bases, leaving 10 bases between the germline ends. The length of the CDR3 is 11 residues.

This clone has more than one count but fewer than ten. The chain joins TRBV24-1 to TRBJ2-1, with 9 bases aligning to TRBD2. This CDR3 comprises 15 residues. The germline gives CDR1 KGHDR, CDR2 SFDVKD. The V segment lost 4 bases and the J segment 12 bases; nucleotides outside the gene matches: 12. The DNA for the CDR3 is TGTGCCACCAGTGACCCTATAGCGGGAGAGTGGGCGCAGTTCTTC. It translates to CATSDPIAGEWAQFF.

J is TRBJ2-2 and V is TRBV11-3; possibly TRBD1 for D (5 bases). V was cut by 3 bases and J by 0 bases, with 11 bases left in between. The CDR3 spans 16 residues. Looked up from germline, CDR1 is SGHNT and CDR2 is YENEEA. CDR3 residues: CASSFGADPNTGELFF. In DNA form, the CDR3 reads TGTGCCAGCAGCTTTGGGGCAGATCCGAACACCGGGGAGCTGTTTTTT. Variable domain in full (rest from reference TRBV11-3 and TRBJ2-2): EAGVVQSPRYKIIEKKQPVAFWCNPISGHNTLYWYLQNLGQGPELLIRYENEEAVDDSQLPKDRFSAERLKGVDSTLKIQPAELGDSAVYLCASSFGADPNTGELFFGEGSRLTVL.

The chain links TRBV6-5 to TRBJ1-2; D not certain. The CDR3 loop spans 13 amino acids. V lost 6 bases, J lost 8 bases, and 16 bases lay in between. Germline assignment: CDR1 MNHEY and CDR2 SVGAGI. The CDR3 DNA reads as TGTGCCAGCAGCAACCTTCGGGGTGCGGGCTACACCTTC. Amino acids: CASSNLRGAGYTF.

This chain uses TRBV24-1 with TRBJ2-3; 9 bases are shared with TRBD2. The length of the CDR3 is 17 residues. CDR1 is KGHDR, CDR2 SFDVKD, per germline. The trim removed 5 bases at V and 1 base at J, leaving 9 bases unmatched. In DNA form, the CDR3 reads TGTGCCACCAGTGTTTATAGCGGGAGAGGAGGCACAGATACGCAGTATTTT. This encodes CATSVYSGRGGTDTQYF.

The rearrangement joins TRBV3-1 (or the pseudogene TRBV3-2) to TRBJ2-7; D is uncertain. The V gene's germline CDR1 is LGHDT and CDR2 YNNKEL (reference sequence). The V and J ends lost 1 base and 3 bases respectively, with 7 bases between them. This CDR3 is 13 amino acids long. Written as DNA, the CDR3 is TGTGCCAGCAGCCAAGCTACAGTCTACGAGCAGTACTTC. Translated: CASSQATVYEQYF.

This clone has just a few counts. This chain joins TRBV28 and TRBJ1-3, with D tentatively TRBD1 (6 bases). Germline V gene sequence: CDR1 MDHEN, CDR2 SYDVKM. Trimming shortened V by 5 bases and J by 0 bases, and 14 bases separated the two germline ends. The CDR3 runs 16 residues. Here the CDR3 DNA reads TGTGCCAGCAGTCAAAGGGGGTATGACTCTGGAAACACCATATATTTT. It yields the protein CASSQRGYDSGNTIYF.

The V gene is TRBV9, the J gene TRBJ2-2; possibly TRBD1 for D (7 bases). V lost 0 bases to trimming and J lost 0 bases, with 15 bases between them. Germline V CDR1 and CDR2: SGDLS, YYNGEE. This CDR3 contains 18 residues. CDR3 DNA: TGTGCCAGCAGCGTAGGTGGGGCGGGACAGCCGAACACCGGGGAGCTGTTTTTT. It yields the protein CASSVGGAGQPNTGELFF. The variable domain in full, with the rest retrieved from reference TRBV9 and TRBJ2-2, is DSGVTQTPKHLITATGQRVTLRCSPRSGDLSVYWYQQSLDQGLQFLIQYYNGEERAKGNILERFSAQQFPDLHSELNLSSLELGDSALYFCASSVGGAGQPNTGELFFGEGSRLTVL.

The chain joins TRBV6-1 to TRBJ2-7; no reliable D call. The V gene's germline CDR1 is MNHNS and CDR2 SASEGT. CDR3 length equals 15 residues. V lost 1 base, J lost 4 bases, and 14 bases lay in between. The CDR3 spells CASSEGPQANYEQYF. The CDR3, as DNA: TGTGCCAGCAGTGAAGGCCCCCAGGCAAATTACGAGCAGTACTTC.

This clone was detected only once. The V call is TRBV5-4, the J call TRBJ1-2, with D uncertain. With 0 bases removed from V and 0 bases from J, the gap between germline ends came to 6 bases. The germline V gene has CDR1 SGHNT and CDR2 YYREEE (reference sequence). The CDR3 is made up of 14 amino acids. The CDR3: CASSLDFTNYGYTF. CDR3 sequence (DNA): TGTGCCAGCAGCTTGGACTTCACTAACTATGGCTACACCTTC.

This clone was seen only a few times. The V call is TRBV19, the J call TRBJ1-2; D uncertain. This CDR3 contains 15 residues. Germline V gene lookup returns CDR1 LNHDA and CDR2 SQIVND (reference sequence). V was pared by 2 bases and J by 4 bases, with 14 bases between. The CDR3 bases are TGTGCCAGTAGTATATCGTCGATCTATGGCTATGGCTACACCTTC. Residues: CASSISSIYGYGYTF.

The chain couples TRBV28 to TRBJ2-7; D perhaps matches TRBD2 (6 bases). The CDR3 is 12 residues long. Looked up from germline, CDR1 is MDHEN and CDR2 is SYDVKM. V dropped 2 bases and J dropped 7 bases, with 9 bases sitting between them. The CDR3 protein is CASSLLAREQYF. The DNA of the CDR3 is TGTGCCAGCAGTTTACTAGCGAGGGAGCAGTACTTC.

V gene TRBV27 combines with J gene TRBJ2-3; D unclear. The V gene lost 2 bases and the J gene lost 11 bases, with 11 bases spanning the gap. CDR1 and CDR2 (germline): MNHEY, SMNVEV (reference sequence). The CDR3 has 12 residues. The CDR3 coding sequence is TGTGCCAGCAGTTTACAGGATTGTCTGCAGTATTTT. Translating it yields CASSLQDCLQYF.

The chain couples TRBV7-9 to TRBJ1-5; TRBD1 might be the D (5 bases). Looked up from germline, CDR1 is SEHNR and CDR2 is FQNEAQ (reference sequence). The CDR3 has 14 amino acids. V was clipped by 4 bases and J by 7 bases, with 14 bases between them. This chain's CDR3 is CASSSLFPGQPQHF. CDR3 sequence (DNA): TGTGCCAGCAGCTCCCTGTTTCCAGGGCAGCCCCAGCATTTT.

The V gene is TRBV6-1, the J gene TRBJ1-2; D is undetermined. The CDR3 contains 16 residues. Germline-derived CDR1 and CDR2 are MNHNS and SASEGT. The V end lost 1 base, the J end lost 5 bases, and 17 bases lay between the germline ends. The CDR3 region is CASSEVRARGRYGYTF. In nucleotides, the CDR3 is TGTGCCAGCAGTGAAGTGAGGGCGCGAGGAAGATATGGCTACACCTTC.

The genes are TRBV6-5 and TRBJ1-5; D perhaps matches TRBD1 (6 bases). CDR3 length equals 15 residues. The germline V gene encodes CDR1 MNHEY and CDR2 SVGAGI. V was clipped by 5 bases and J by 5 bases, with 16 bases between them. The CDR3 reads CASSLNPNRDQPQHF. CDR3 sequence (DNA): TGTGCCAGCAGTCTAAACCCTAACAGGGATCAGCCCCAGCATTTT.

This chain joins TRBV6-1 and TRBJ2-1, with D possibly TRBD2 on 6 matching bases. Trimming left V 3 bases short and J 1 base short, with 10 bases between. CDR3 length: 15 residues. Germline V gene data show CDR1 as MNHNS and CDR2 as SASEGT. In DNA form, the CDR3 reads TGTGCCAGCAGTGACCGCGGGAAATCCTACAATGAGCAGTTCTTC. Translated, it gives CASSDRGKSYNEQFF.

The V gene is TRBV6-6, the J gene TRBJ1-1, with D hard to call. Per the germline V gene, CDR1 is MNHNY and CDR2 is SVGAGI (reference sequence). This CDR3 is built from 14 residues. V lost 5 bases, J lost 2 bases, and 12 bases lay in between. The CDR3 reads CASSAVMTNTEAFF. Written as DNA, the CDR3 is TGTGCCAGCAGTGCCGTGATGACTAACACTGAAGCTTTCTTT.

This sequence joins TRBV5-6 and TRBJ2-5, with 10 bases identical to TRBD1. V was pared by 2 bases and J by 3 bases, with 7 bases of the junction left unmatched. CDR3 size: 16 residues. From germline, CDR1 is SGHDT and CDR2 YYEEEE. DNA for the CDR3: TGTGCCAGCAGCTTTATAACCGGGACAGGGGAAGAGACCCAGTACTTC. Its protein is CASSFITGTGEETQYF.

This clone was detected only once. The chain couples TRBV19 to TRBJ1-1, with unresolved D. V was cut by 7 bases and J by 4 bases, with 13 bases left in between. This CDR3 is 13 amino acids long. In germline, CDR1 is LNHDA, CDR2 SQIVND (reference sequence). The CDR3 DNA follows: TGTGCCAGTACGTTGCTAGGAACCACTGAAGCTTTCTTT. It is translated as CASTLLGTTEAFF. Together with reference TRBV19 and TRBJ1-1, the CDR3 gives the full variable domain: DGGITQSPKYLFRKEGQNVTLSCEQNLNHDAMYWYRQDPGQGLRLIYYSQIVNDFQKGDIAEGYSVSREKKESFPLTVTSAQKNPTAFYLCASTLLGTTEAFFGQGTRLTVV.

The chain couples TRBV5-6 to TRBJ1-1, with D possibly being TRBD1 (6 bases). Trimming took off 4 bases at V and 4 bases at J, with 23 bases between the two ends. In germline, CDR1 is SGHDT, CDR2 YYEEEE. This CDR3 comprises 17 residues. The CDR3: CASSLPRGGRAGTEAFF. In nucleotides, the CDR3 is TGTGCCAGCAGCCTACCACGTGGGGGCAGGGCAGGCACTGAAGCTTTCTTT.

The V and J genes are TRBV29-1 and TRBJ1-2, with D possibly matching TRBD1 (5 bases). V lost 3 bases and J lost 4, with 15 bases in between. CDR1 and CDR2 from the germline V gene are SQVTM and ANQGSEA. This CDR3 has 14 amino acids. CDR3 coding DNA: TGCAGCGTTGACCCAGGGAAGTTGGGCTATGGCTACACCTTC. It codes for CSVDPGKLGYGYTF.

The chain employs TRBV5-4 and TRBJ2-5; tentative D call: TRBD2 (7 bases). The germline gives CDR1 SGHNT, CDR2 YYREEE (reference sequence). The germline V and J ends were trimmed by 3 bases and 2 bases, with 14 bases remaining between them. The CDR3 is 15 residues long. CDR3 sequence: CASSSGAGDQETQYF. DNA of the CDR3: TGTGCCAGCAGCTCGGGGGCGGGGGATCAAGAGACCCAGTACTTC.

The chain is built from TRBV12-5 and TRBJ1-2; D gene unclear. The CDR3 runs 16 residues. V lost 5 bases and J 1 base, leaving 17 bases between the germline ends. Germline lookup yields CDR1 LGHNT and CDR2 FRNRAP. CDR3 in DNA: TGTGCTAGTGGTCAACAGCCCGCCCGAGATAACTATGGCTACACCTTC. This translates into CASGQQPARDNYGYTF.

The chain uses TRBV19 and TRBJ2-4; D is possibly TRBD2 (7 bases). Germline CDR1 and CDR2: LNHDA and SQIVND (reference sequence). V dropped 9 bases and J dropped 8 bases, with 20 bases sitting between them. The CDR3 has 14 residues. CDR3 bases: TGTGCCAGCCGAGTCGGGGGCGCGGGGGACATTCAGTACTTC. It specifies CASRVGGAGDIQYF. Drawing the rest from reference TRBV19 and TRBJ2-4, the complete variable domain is DGGITQSPKYLFRKEGQNVTLSCEQNLNHDAMYWYRQDPGQGLRLIYYSQIVNDFQKGDIAEGYSVSREKKESFPLTVTSAQKNPTAFYLCASRVGGAGDIQYFGAGTRLSVL.

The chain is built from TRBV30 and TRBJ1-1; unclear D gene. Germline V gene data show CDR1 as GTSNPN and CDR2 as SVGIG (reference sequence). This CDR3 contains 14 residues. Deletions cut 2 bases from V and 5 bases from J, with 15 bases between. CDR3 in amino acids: CAWSFTHRRTEAFF. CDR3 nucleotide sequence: TGTGCCTGGAGTTTCACCCACAGAAGGACTGAAGCTTTCTTT.